Below, 28 T cell receptor beta chains from the same sample are listed, as sequenced in a study of beta chain features in type 1 diabetes. General study findings and limits: Moderate yet significant TCRB CDR3 shortening was seen in Type 1 diabetes patients in all four CD4+ subsets.

Which antigens these TCRs recognize remains unknown. The whole isolated RNA underwent reverse transcription, so sequencing captured expressed TCRB transcripts. The assay was immunoSEQ multiplex PCR, and TCRdb's table has in-frame clones only and misses some. The sample holds about 270,000 clones, more than 13% seen once. Sequencing used naive CD4+ T cells from blood. These receptors came from a man younger than 40 with type 1 diabetes.

A few counts support this clone. Other DNA sequences in the sample encode the same CDR3. The chain couples TRBV5-4 to TRBJ2-7, with 7 positions matching TRBD1. J was trimmed by 0 bases and V by 3 bases; bases with no gene match: 3. The CDR3 totals 14 residues. Germline lookup yields CDR1 SGHNT and CDR2 YYREEE (reference sequence). Here the CDR3 reads CASSSQGSSYEQYF. The CDR3 nucleotides are TGTGCCAGCAGCTCACAGGGGAGCTCCTACGAGCAGTACTTC.

Only a few counts were recorded for this clone. V and J are TRBV7-9 and TRBJ2-2, with 8 bases that match TRBD1. CDR3 length: 15 residues. The V and J ends lost 6 bases and 7 bases, in that order; junction bases with no gene match: 10. CDR1 is SEHNR, CDR2 FQNEAQ, per germline (reference sequence). The CDR3 loop reads CASSRPQGASGELFF. The CDR3 bases are TGTGCCAGCAGTCGTCCCCAGGGGGCGAGCGGGGAGCTGTTTTTT.

The table lists this clone with a few counts. The chain recombines TRBV5-1 with TRBJ2-2, with 9 bases aligning to TRBD2. The CDR3 length is 17 residues. CDR1 is SGHRS, CDR2 YFSETQ, per germline. V gave up 0 bases and J gave up 6 bases; unmatched junction bases: 9. CDR3 DNA: TGCGCCAGCAGCTTGGCAGTAGCGGGAGCCCTATCCGGGGAGCTGTTTTTT. Amino acids: CASSLAVAGALSGELFF. The full variable domain, in which reference TRBV5-1 and TRBJ2-2 provide the parts outside the CDR3, is KAGVTQTPRYLIKTRGQQVTLSCSPISGHRSVSWYQQTPGQGLQFLFEYFSETQRNKGNFPGRFSGRQFSNSRSEMNVSTLELGDSALYLCASSLAVAGALSGELFFGEGSRLTVL.

This clone has only a few counts. This chain links TRBV28 with TRBJ2-7; TRBD1 is a possible D gene (6 bases). The CDR3 spans 13 residues. Trimming took 7 bases from V and 2 from J, leaving 12 bases between them. Germline V gene sequence: CDR1 MDHEN, CDR2 SYDVKM. DNA of the CDR3: TGTGCCAGCACAGGACAGCTAACCTACGAGCAGTACTTC. Its translation: CASTGQLTYEQYF. Full variable domain (remainder filled in from reference TRBV28 and TRBJ2-7): DVKVTQSSRYLVKRTGEKVFLECVQDMDHENMFWYRQDPGLGLRLIYFSYDVKMKEKGDIPEGYSVSREKKERFSLILESASTNQTSMYLCASTGQLTYEQYFGPGTRLTVT.

In its sample, this clone was seen a few times. The chain recombines TRBV28 with TRBJ2-7, with 11 bases identical to TRBD2. The germline gives CDR1 MDHEN, CDR2 SYDVKM. After removal of 5 bases from V and 3 bases from J, the junction contained 3 bases not matched to a gene. The CDR3 is made up of 14 amino acids. CDR3 in amino acids: CASSRLAGNYEQYF. CDR3 coding DNA: TGTGCCAGCAGTAGACTAGCGGGGAACTACGAGCAGTACTTC.

This clone was seen a few times. The rearrangement links TRBV7-8 to TRBJ1-2; 7 nucleotides align to TRBD1. Trimming removed 3 bases from V and 5 bases from J; junction bases left unmatched: 3. This CDR3 comprises 13 residues. CDR1 is SGHVS, CDR2 FQNEAQ, per germline. CDR3 loop: CASSLDRSYGYTF. The CDR3 DNA reads TGTGCCAGCAGCTTGGACAGGAGTTATGGCTACACCTTC.

The sample holds a few counts of this clone. This sequence joins TRBV7-9 and TRBJ2-7; TRBD1 matches at 7 bases. The CDR3 loop spans 16 amino acids. V was clipped by 1 base and J by 4 bases; unmatched bases: 10. Germline lookup yields CDR1 SEHNR and CDR2 FQNEAQ (reference sequence). CDR3 nucleotides: TGTGCCAGCAGCTTAGGCCTTCGACAGGGAGATTACGAGCAGTACTTC. It translates to CASSLGLRQGDYEQYF. Full variable domain (rest looked up from reference TRBV7-9 and TRBJ2-7): DTGVSQNPRHKITKRGQNVTFRCDPISEHNRLYWYRQTLGQGPEFLTYFQNEAQLEKSRLLSDRFSAERPKGSFSTLEIQRTEQGDSAMYLCASSLGLRQGDYEQYFGPGTRLTVT.

The gene calls are TRBV15 and TRBJ2-7, with D perhaps matching TRBD2 (7 bases). V shed 0 bases and J shed 4 bases, with 13 bases lying between them. The CDR3 spans 15 residues. Germline CDR1 LNHNV, CDR2 YYDKDF (reference sequence). CDR3 residues: CATSRDGGGQYEQYF. The CDR3 coding sequence is TGTGCCACCAGCAGAGACGGCGGGGGCCAGTACGAGCAGTACTTC.

In its sample, this clone was seen a few times. The J gene is TRBJ2-4, the V gene TRBV5-1; TRBD1 matches at 7 bases. V gave up 0 bases and J gave up 3 bases; unmatched junction bases: 6. Germline-derived CDR1 and CDR2 are SGHRS and YFSETQ. This CDR3 spans 16 amino acids. CDR3 sequence: CASSLGQGHGKNIQYF. The CDR3 region has the DNA TGCGCCAGCAGCTTGGGACAGGGACACGGCAAAAACATTCAGTACTTC.

The gene calls are TRBV4-3 and TRBJ2-6; TRBD2 matches at 9 bases. With V trimmed by 0 bases and J by 1 base, 4 bases remained unmatched. There are 18 residues in the CDR3. Germline assignment: CDR1 LGHNA and CDR2 YSLEER. This CDR3 reads CASSQEGGRGSGANVLTF. The CDR3 DNA follows: TGCGCCAGCAGCCAAGAAGGCGGGAGGGGGTCTGGGGCCAACGTCCTGACTTTC.

This clone turned up a few times. V is TRBV7-2 and J is TRBJ1-1; D uncertain. The CDR3 is 15 amino acids. Germline CDR1 and CDR2: SGHTA and FQGNSA. V lost 1 base and J lost 2, with 11 bases in between. In nucleotides, the CDR3 is TGTGCCAGCAGCTTAGTGGCGGCGCTTAACACTGAAGCTTTCTTT. Residues: CASSLVAALNTEAFF.

The chain is built from TRBV11-2 and TRBJ2-2; possible D gene TRBD1, 6 bases. CDR3 length: 14 residues. V was shortened by 3 bases and J by 6 bases, with 11 bases between the two germline ends. Germline CDR1 and CDR2: SGHAT and FQNNGV. The CDR3 spells CASSFAGVSGELFF. The CDR3, as DNA: TGTGCCAGCAGCTTCGCAGGGGTGTCCGGGGAGCTGTTTTTT. The full variable domain, its missing parts supplied by reference TRBV11-2 and TRBJ2-2, is EAGVAQSPRYKIIEKRQSVAFWCNPISGHATLYWYQQILGQGPKLLIQFQNNGVVDDSQLPKDRFSAERLKGVDSTLKIQPAKLEDSAVYLCASSFAGVSGELFFGEGSRLTVL.

For the CDR3, the DNA is TGTGCCAGTAGACTGGGCCATAGGGGACTAGCGCAGCAGTTCTTC. Its protein product is CASRLGHRGLAQQFF. The V call is TRBV19, the J call TRBJ2-1; TRBD2 aligns across 10 bases. Germline V gene lookup returns CDR1 LNHDA and CDR2 SQIVND (reference sequence). CDR3 length: 15 amino acids. Trimming removed 6 bases from V and 11 bases from J; junction bases left unmatched: 13. The full variable domain, with the rest looked up from reference TRBV19 and TRBJ2-1, is DGGITQSPKYLFRKEGQNVTLSCEQNLNHDAMYWYRQDPGQGLRLIYYSQIVNDFQKGDIAEGYSVSREKKESFPLTVTSAQKNPTAFYLCASRLGHRGLAQQFFGPGTRLTVL.

The chain carries TRBV5-1 and TRBJ2-1; 12 nucleotides match TRBD2. Germline values: CDR1 SGHRS, CDR2 YFSETQ. The CDR3 length is 15 residues. V lost 0 bases, J lost 8 bases, and 3 bases stayed unmatched. CDR3 amino acids: CASSLDLAGGDEQFF. Here the CDR3 DNA reads TGCGCCAGCAGCTTGGACCTAGCGGGGGGGGATGAGCAGTTCTTC.

The sample holds a few counts of this clone. The gene calls are TRBV7-9 and TRBJ2-3; D not certain. The CDR3 consists of 14 residues. V was shortened by 1 base and J by 5 bases, with 10 bases between the two germline ends. From germline, CDR1 is SEHNR and CDR2 FQNEAQ (reference sequence). The CDR3, as DNA: TGTGCCAGCAGCTTAGGCGGTATTCGAGATACGCAGTATTTT. It is translated as CASSLGGIRDTQYF. Variable domain in full (rest from reference TRBV7-9 and TRBJ2-3): DTGVSQNPRHKITKRGQNVTFRCDPISEHNRLYWYRQTLGQGPEFLTYFQNEAQLEKSRLLSDRFSAERPKGSFSTLEIQRTEQGDSAMYLCASSLGGIRDTQYFGPGTRLTVL.

The gene calls are TRBV2 and TRBJ2-3; D is unclear. V lost 8 bases to trimming and J lost 0 bases, with 9 bases between them. The germline V gene has CDR1 SNHLY and CDR2 FYNNEI. The CDR3 consists of 13 residues. The CDR3 DNA reads TGTGCCAGCGCAGGCGCTAGCACAGATACGCAGTATTTT. This encodes CASAGASTDTQYF. The variable domain in full, completed from reference TRBV2 and TRBJ2-3, reads EPEVTQTPSHQVTQMGQEVILRCVPISNHLYFYWYRQILGQKVEFLVSFYNNEISEKSEIFDDQFSVERPDGSNFTLKIRSTKLEDSAMYFCASAGASTDTQYFGPGTRLTVL.

This chain connects TRBV4-3 to TRBJ1-2; D unclear. This CDR3 contains 15 residues. Germline CDR1 LGHNA, CDR2 YSLEER. With 0 bases removed from V and 7 bases from J, the gap between germline ends came to 15 bases. The CDR3 bases are TGCGCCAGCAGCCAAGATTTCGGATCCCTAGCTGGCTACACCTTC. Residues: CASSQDFGSLAGYTF.

This clone has a handful of counts. The rearrangement joins TRBV7-9 to TRBJ1-1; possibly TRBD1 for D (6 bases). Trimming shortened V by 6 bases and J by 6 bases, and 17 bases separated the two germline ends. The CDR3 is made up of 14 amino acids. CDR1 and CDR2 from the germline V gene are SEHNR and FQNEAQ (reference sequence). The CDR3 sequence is CASRPITGIAEAFF. The DNA of the CDR3 is TGTGCCAGCAGACCAATCACAGGGATCGCTGAAGCTTTCTTT.

The chain combines TRBV7-2 with TRBJ2-3; D is perhaps TRBD2 (6 bases). The V gene lost 3 bases and the J gene lost 0 bases, with 10 bases spanning the gap. Germline V gene lookup returns CDR1 SGHTA and CDR2 FQGNSA. The CDR3 is 15 amino acids. The CDR3 region has the DNA TGTGCCAGCAGCTTTTACGGAGGGAGCACAGATACGCAGTATTTT. Protein: CASSFYGGSTDTQYF.

This chain joins TRBV7-9 and TRBJ2-7; 7 bases map to TRBD1. Germline CDR1 SEHNR, CDR2 FQNEAQ (reference sequence). Trimming at V came to 4 bases and at J to 4 bases, leaving 10 bases not matched to a gene. There are 15 residues in the CDR3. The CDR3 region has the DNA TGTGCCAGCAGCTCCGACAGGGAAGAGTTATACGAGCAGTACTTC. This codes for CASSSDREELYEQYF.

This clone was picked up a small number of times. This chain joins TRBV6-6 and TRBJ1-3; D is ambiguous. Germline CDR1 is MNHNY and CDR2 is SVGAGI (reference sequence). V gave up 8 bases and J gave up 2 bases, with 10 bases separating them. This CDR3 spans 13 amino acids. This CDR3 reads CASVRLAGNTIYF. The CDR3 DNA sequence: TGTGCCAGCGTCAGGTTGGCTGGAAACACCATATATTTT.

This clone was counted a few times. The chain uses TRBV7-2 and TRBJ2-7; 12 bases align to TRBD1. V was pared by 3 bases and J by 7 bases, with 7 bases of the junction left unmatched. CDR3 length equals 15 residues. Germline loops: CDR1 SGHTA, CDR2 FQGNSA. The DNA for the CDR3 is TGTGCCAGCAGCTTTGCGGGACAGGGGGCGGGGGAGCAGTACTTC. The encoded protein is CASSFAGQGAGEQYF.

The table lists this clone with a few counts. This rearrangement joins TRBV11-3 to TRBJ2-7, with D uncertain. Germline CDR1 SGHNT, CDR2 YENEEA. The V end was cut by 1 base, the J end by 7 bases, with 11 bases between. The CDR3 contains 13 residues. The CDR3 coding sequence is TGTGCCAGCAGCTTAGGATCACCCGGGGAGCAGTACTTC. The encoded protein is CASSLGSPGEQYF. Drawing the rest from reference TRBV11-3 and TRBJ2-7, the complete variable domain is EAGVVQSPRYKIIEKKQPVAFWCNPISGHNTLYWYLQNLGQGPELLIRYENEEAVDDSQLPKDRFSAERLKGVDSTLKIQPAELGDSAVYLCASSLGSPGEQYFGPGTRLTVT.

This rearrangement joins TRBV2 to TRBJ2-7; possibly TRBD1 for D (6 bases). Germline lookup yields CDR1 SNHLY and CDR2 FYNNEI. V lost 2 bases to trimming and J lost 7 bases, with 18 bases between them. The CDR3 is 15 residues long. The CDR3 is CASSELRIRGGEQYF. The CDR3 DNA is TGTGCCAGCAGTGAACTGCGAATCAGGGGTGGGGAGCAGTACTTC.

This clone came up a few times. The rearrangement joins TRBV29-1 to TRBJ1-1; TRBD1 aligns across 10 bases. Germline V gene data show CDR1 as SQVTM and CDR2 as ANQGSEA. CDR3 length equals 13 residues. After removal of 0 bases from V and 11 bases from J, the junction contained 6 bases not matched to a gene. CDR3 residues: CSVEELGQGVAFF. CDR3 DNA sequence: TGCAGCGTTGAAGAGCTAGGACAGGGGGTGGCTTTCTTT.

V and J are TRBV4-2 and TRBJ2-6; the D gene is possibly TRBD2 (5 bases). Germline values: CDR1 LGHNA, CDR2 YNFKEQ. V was pared by 1 base and J by 2 bases, with 12 bases between. This CDR3 is 17 amino acids long. CDR3 in DNA: TGTGCCAGCAGCCAAGCTGAGGGTTCGGCTGGGGCCAACGTCCTGACTTTC. Encoded protein: CASSQAEGSAGANVLTF.

This clone has more than one count but fewer than ten. The V and J genes are TRBV30 and TRBJ2-1; TRBD2 is a possible D gene (5 bases). CDR1 and CDR2 from the germline V gene are GTSNPN and SVGIG (reference sequence). This CDR3 region has 14 residues. The V and J ends lost 8 bases and 0 bases respectively, with 14 bases between them. CDR3 DNA: TGTGCCCGCGTTAGCGATACCTCCTACAATGAGCAGTTCTTC. Its protein is CARVSDTSYNEQFF.

The sample holds a few counts of this clone. The CDR3: CASSDGQSSYNEQFF. As DNA, the CDR3 is TGTGCCAGCAGTGATGGACAAAGCTCCTACAATGAGCAGTTCTTC. The genes are TRBV6-4 and TRBJ2-1; weak D call: TRBD1 (5 bases). The CDR3 length is 15 residues. V was clipped by 3 bases and J by 0 bases, with 9 bases between them. Germline CDR1 MRHNA, CDR2 SNTAGT.